The source of this T cell receptor (beta chain) is a study of T cells in Graves' hyperthyroidism and ophthalmopathy (dated by TCRdb to between 2018 and 2020). For the study in its entirety: Peripheral blood was collected at initial diagnosis, before any treatment. The paper describes TCR Vbeta CDR3 sequencing of 120 to 150 peripheral blood samples, made up of fewer than 50 ophthalmopathy patients, roughly 75 hyperthyroidism patients and 17 progressor patients. Thyroid tissue and blood T-cell repertoires from roughly six Graves' hyperthyroidism patients were also compared in the study. A discovery cohort of about a hundred patients, about 43 with Graves' ophthalmopathy and about 58 with stable Graves' hyperthyroidism, was used to find distinguishing TCR V-J signatures. Whether ophthalmopathy could be predicted prospectively was tested in an independent validation cohort made up of under 20 hyperthyroidism patients plus 17 patients who later progressed to ophthalmopathy. After sampling, hyperthyroidism patients received methimazole starting at 30 mg daily, and ophthalmopathy patients received high-dose intravenous methylprednisolone. The roughly 91 discovery patients were randomly divided into training and test sets at a 7:3 ratio.

Points on this clonotype: Its antigen is unknown. The sample holds no much larger clone one base away, and base qualities are not on file.

Broader findings and caveats from the paper: A 13 V-J signature model separated ophthalmopathy from stable hyperthyroidism, with around 88% sensitivity and around 84% specificity in cross-validation and 80%/75% in testing. No statistical method was used to fix the sample size in advance, and group allocation was not hidden from the investigators. Most expanded thyroid clonotypes (frequency above 0.001) were also found in blood, which suggests that blood repertoires may mirror thyroid immune responses. In validation, progression to ophthalmopathy was predicted by the model with approximately 67% sensitivity and approximately 78% specificity, a median of approximately 6.5 months before onset.

Graves' hyperthyroidism was defined as stable when no progression to ophthalmopathy occurred over 18 months of follow-up. Hyperthyroidism patients were newly diagnosed, with disease duration under 2 months, and aged 18 to 65 years. Any patient with an uncontrolled infection, another autoimmune disease, pregnancy or lactation was excluded. Diagnoses were established on the basis of clinical symptoms, serum thyroxine and TRAb, thyroid ultrasound, and orbital computed tomography. Ficoll-Paque density gradient centrifugation was used to isolate PBMCs from around 10 ml of fresh peripheral blood. Trizol reagent was used to extract total RNA, and RNA quality was then checked on an Agilent 2100 Bioanalyzer. Including the terminal cysteine and phenylalanine, the CDR3 comprises 12 residues. CDR3 DNA is the only sequence kept; it has 36 bases, read in frame from the first base. The germline V gene supplies CDR1 SQVTM and CDR2 ANQGSEA. The V end gives up 6 bases and the J end 7 bases, leaving 7 bases in the junction not matched to a gene.

The TCR beta CDR3 regions were amplified from RNA transcripts. A first-round RT-PCR of the TCR CDR3 used the HTBI primer set with the Qiagen OneStep RT-PCR kit. Libraries were constructed in a second round of multiplex PCR, after which size selection and purification were performed. The libraries were sequenced on an Illumina HiSeq2000 using paired-end 100 bp reads. On the authors' methods: SOAPnuke was used to process the raw data, throwing out any read that contained adapters or uncalled bases, had a mean Phred below 15, or lacked an exact constant-primer or identifier match. COPE v1.2.5 was used to merge high-quality paired reads, and clonotypes were defined as unique nucleotide sequences. Clonotypes were aligned to IMGT TRBV, TRBD and TRBJ reference segments using MiTCR v1.1. The analysis was restricted to V-J combinations with a frequency above 0.0001, which together covered roughly 99% of the repertoires. A TCS score was defined as the ratio of F50 (clonal expansion) to E x V (chaos), with BLOSUM62-based TCRdist applied between CDR3 peptides within each V-J. Welch's t-statistics and random forest reduced 500 to 650 V-J features to fewer than 15, which were used in a naive Bayes classifier (R e1071). The raw public reads went through TCRdb reprocessing: fastp at Q25, MiXCR clone calling, in-frame beta chains kept. Rows merge per CDR3 protein into single entries with the most common DNA and genes. TCRdb's processing, not the authors' own work, is the source of the V and J calls. The sample table contains approximately 590,000 distinct CDR3 sequences; only one count was recorded for approximately 15% of them. The ten most abundant clones make up less than 9.5% of the sample.

This clonotype originated in a woman in her thirties with Graves' hyperthyroidism. Here the chain combines TRBV29-1 and TRBJ2-7; 9 middle bases align to TRBD1. The specimen was blood. This receptor carries the CDR3 CSVRDRAVEQYF. The DNA sequence reads TGCAGCGTCAGGGACAGGGCGGTGGAGCAGTACTTC.